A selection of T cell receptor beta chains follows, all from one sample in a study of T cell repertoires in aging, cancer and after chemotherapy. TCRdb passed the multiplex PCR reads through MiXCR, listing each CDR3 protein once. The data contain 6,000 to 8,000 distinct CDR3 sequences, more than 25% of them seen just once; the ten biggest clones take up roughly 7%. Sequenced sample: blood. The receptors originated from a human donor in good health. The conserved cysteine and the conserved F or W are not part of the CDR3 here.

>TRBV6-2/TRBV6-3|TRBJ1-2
ASSFHPTDQYGYT
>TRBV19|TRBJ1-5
ASAGQTNQPQH
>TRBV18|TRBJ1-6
ASSLSGDRAPLH
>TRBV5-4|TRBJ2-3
ASSSGGGGIRTDTQY
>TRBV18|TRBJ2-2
ASSPRVTGELF
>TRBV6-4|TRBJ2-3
ASSDSGTGGPDTQY
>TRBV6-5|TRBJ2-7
ASSRDRESSYEQY
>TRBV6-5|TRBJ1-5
ASSYKPPDRGTGGNQPQH
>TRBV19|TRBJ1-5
ASSTSKGGNQPQH
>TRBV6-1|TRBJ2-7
ASSERLAGASEQY
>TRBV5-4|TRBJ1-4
ASSSSGTPNEKLF
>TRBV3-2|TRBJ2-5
ASSPRTQY
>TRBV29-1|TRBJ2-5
SGETGWETQY
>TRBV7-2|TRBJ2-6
ASNPQGSGANVLT
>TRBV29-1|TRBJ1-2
SVERDSENGYT
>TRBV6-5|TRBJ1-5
ASSYGTGNSNQPQH
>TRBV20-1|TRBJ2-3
SGVPLGLAATDTQY
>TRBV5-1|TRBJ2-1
ASSLRDNEQF
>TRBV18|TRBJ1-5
ASSLTVGREPQH
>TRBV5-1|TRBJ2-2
ASSPGLPYTGELF
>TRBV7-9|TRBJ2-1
ASSPGTSGGATYNEQF
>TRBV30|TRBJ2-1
AWTRGVAKNEQF
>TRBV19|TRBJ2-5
AWNRRVEETQY
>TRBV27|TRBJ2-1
ASSHLEGKEQF
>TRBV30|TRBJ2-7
AWSDAYEQY
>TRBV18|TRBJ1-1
ASSPRQIYTEAF
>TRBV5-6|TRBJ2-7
ASSLFGGARYEQY
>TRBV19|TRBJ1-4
ASSGQETTNEKLF
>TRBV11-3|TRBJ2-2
ASSLVLGVTGELF
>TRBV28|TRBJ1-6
ASSRSDRGGNSPLH
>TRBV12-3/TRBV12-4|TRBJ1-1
ASSLRLVEAF
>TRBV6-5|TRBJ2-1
ASSPQGGPVGNEQF
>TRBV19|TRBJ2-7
ASSALAGVYEQY
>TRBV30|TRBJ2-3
AWSAPRLAGLTDTQY
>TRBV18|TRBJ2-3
ASSLRKGSVTDTQY
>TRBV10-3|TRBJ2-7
AISPGTGDSYEQY
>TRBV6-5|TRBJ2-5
ASSYSFSGETQY
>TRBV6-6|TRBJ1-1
ASSSLDVGGTEAF
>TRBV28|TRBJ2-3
ASTDRGWGTDTQY
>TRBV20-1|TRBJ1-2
NHPGANYGYT
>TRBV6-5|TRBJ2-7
ASGRLAGIEQY
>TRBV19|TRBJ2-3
ASSSGGTDTQY
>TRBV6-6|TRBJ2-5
ASTLGTSAASRETQY